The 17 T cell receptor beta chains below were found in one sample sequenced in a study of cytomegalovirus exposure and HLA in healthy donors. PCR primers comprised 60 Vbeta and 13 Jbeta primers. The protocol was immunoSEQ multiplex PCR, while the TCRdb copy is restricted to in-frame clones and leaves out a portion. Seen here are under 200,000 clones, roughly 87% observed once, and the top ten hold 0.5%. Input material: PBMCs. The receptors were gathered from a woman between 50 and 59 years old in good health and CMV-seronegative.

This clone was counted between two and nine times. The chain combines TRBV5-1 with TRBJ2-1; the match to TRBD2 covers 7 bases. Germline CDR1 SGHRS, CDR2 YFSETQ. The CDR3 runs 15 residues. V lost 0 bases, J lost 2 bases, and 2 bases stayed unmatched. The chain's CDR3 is CASSLASGAYNEQFF. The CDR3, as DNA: TGCGCCAGCAGCTTGGCGAGCGGGGCCTACAATGAGCAGTTCTTC.

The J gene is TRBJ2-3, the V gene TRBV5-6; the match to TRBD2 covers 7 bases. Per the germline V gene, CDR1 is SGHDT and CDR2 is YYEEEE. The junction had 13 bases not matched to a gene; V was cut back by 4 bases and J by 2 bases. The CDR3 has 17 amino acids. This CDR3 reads CASSPTFGGGLTDTQYF. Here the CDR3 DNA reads TGTGCCAGCAGCCCAACCTTTGGCGGGGGTCTCACAGATACGCAGTATTTT.

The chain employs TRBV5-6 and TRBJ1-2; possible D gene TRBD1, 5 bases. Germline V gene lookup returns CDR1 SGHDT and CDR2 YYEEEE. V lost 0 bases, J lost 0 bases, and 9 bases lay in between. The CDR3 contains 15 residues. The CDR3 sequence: CASSLAVTANYGYTF. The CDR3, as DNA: TGTGCCAGCAGCTTGGCAGTGACAGCTAACTATGGCTACACCTTC.

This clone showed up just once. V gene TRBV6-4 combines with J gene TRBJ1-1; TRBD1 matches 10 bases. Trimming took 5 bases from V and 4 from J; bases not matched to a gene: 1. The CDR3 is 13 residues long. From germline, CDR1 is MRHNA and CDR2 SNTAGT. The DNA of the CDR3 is TGTGCCAGCAGTCGGACAGGGGGCACTGAAGCTTTCTTT. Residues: CASSRTGGTEAFF.

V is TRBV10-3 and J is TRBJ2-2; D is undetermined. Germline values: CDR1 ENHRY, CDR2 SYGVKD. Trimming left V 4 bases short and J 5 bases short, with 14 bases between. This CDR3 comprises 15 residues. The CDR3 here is CAISGSAATTGELFF. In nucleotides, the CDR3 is TGTGCCATCAGTGGAAGCGCAGCGACTACCGGGGAGCTGTTTTTT.

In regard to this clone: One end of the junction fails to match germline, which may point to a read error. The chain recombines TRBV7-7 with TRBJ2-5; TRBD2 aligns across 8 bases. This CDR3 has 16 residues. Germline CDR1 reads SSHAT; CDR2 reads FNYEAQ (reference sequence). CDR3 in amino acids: CASSPEGSGVQETQYF. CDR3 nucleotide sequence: TGTGCTAGCAGCCCAGAGGGTAGCGGGGTACAAGAGACCCAGTACTTC. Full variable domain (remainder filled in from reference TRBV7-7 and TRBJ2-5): GAGVSQSPRYKVTKRGQDVTLRCDPISSHATLYWYQQALGQGPEFLTYFNYEAQPDKSGLPSDRFSAERPEGSISTLTIQRTEQRDSAMYRCASSPEGSGVQETQYFGPGTRLLVL.

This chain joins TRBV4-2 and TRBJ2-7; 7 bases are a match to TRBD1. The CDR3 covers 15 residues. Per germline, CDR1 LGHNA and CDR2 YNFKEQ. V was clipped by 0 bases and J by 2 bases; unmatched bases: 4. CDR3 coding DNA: TGTGCCAGCAGCCAAGATACTACAGGGGCCTACGAGCAGTACTTC. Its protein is CASSQDTTGAYEQYF.

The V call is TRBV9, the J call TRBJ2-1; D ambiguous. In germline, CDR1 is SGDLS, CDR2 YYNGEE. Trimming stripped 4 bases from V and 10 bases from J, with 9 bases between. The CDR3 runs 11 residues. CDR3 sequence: CASSISVEQFF. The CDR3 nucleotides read TGTGCCAGCAGCATTTCAGTAGAGCAGTTCTTC. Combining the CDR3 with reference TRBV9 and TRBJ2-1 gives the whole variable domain DSGVTQTPKHLITATGQRVTLRCSPRSGDLSVYWYQQSLDQGLQFLIQYYNGEERAKGNILERFSAQQFPDLHSELNLSSLELGDSALYFCASSISVEQFFGPGTRLTVL.

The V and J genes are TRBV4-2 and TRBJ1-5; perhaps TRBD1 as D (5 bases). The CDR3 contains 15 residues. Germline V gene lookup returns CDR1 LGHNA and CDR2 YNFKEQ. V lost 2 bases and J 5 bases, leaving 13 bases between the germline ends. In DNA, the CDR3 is TGTGCCAGCAGCCAAAGCGGGGGAGATCATCAGCCCCAGCATTTT. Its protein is CASSQSGGDHQPQHF.

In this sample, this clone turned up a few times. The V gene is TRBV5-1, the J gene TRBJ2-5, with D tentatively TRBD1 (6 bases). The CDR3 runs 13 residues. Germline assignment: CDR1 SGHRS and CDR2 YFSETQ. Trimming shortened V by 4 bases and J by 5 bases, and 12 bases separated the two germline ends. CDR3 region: CASSQGTLETQYF. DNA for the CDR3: TGCGCCAGCAGCCAAGGGACATTGGAGACCCAGTACTTC.

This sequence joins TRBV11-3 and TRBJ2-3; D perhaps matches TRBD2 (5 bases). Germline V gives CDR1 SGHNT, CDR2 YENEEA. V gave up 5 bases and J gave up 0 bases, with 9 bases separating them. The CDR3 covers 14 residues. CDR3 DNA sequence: TGTGCCAGCAGCGCTAGCCGAAGCACAGATACGCAGTATTTT. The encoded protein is CASSASRSTDTQYF.

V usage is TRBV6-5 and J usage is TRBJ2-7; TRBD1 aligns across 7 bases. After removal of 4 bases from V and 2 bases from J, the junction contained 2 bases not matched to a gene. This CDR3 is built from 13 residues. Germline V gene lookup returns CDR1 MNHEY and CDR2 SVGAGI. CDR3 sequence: CASSLGQPYEQYF. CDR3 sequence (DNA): TGTGCCAGCAGTTTGGGACAGCCCTACGAGCAGTACTTC.

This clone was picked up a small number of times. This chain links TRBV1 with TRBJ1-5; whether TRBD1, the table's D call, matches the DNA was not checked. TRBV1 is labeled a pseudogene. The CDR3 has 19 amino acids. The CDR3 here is CTSSQDGGQKVRGNQPQHF. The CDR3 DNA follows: TGCACCAGCAGCCAAGATGGTGGACAGAAAGTACGTGGGAATCAGCCCCAGCATTTT.

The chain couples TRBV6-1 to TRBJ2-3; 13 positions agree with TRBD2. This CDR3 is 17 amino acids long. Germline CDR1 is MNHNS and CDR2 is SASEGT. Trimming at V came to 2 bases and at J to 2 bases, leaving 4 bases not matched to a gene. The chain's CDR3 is CASSETSGRVSTDTQYF. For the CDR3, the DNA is TGTGCCAGCAGTGAAACTAGCGGGAGGGTGTCCACAGATACGCAGTATTTT.

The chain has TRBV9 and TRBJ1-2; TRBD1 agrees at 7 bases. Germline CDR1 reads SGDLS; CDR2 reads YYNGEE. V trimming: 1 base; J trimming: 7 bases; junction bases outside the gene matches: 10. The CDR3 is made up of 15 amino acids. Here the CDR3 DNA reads TGTGCCAGCAGCGTAAATCCCACAGGGGTCCCTGGCTACACCTTC. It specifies CASSVNPTGVPGYTF.

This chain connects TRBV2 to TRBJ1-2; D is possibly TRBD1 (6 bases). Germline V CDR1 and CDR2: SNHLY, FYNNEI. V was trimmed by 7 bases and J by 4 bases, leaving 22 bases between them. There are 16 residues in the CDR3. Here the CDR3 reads CASTPREGVEVYGYTF. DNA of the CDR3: TGTGCCAGCACCCCACGAGAGGGGGTCGAGGTCTATGGCTACACCTTC. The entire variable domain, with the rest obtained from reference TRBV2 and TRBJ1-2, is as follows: EPEVTQTPSHQVTQMGQEVILRCVPISNHLYFYWYRQILGQKVEFLVSFYNNEISEKSEIFDDQFSVERPDGSNFTLKIRSTKLEDSAMYFCASTPREGVEVYGYTFGSGTRLTVV.

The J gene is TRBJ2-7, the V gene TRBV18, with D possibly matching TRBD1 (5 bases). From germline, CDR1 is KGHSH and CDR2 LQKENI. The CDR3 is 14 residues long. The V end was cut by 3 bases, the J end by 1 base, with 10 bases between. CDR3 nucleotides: TGTGCCAGCTCACCCTCGACAGTTTCCTACGAGCAGTACTTC. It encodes CASSPSTVSYEQYF.